The clone carrying this TCR beta chain came up a few times. Its antigen remains unidentified. TCRdb's table, derived via immunoSEQ multiplex PCR, lists solely in-frame clones and lacks some. The repertoire includes some 52,000 clones, about 78% of them detected once, and 3.5% to 5.5% sits in the top ten. Germline CDR1 is MGHRA and CDR2 is YSYEKL. J gave up 4 bases and V 5 bases, and 8 bases lay outside the gene matches. There are 16 residues in the CDR3. The data are from a study of T cells in localized non-small cell lung cancer. The study, taken as a whole, reports: Since sequencing was restricted to only one region of the tumor, intratumor heterogeneity remains a possibility. Within adjacent lung there appeared a median approximately 58 of the top 100 tumor clones. Longer overall survival was seen with higher T cell density measured in blood. T cell clonality was highest in uninvolved adjacent lung, above tumor.

This sequence originates from a woman aged 40-69 years with stage II lung adenocarcinoma. The chain has TRBV4-1 and TRBJ2-3; 11 nucleotides align to TRBD2. Here the sequenced sample was PBMCs, taken before any cancer treatment. Here the CDR3 reads CASSSPGLAVADTQYF. CDR3 DNA: TGCGCCAGCAGCTCGCCGGGACTAGCGGTGGCAGATACGCAGTATTTT.